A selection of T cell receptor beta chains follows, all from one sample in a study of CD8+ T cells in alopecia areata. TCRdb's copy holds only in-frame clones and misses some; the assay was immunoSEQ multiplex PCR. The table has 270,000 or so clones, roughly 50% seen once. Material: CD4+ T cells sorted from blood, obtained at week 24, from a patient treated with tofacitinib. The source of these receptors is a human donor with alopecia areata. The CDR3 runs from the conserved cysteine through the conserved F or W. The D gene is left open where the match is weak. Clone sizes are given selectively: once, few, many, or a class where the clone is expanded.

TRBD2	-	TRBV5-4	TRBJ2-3	CASSSGTSRGRGTDTQYF	TGTGCCAGCAGCTCCGGGACTAGTAGGGGGAGAGGCACAGATACGCAGTATTTT
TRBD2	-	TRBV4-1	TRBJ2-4	CASSHGLAGALAKNIQYF	TGCGCCAGCAGCCATGGACTAGCGGGGGCTTTAGCCAAAAACATTCAGTACTTC
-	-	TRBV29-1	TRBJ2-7	CSASGVLIDEQYF	TGCAGCGCCTCGGGGGTCTTAATCGACGAGCAGTACTTC
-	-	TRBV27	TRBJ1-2	CASSLRRDVGYGYTF	TGTGCCAGCAGTTTAAGGAGGGATGTTGGCTATGGCTACACCTTC
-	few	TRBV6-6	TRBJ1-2	CASSYSGGNYGYTF	TGTGCCAGCAGTTACTCAGGGGGGAACTATGGCTACACCTTC
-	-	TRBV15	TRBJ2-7	CATSRDLRGDYEQYF	TGTGCCACCAGCAGAGACCTCAGGGGGGACTACGAGCAGTACTTC
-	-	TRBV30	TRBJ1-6	CACPTANSPLHF	TGTGCCTGCCCAACCGCGAATTCACCCCTCCACTTT
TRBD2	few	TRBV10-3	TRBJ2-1	CAISDSGGSYNEQFF	TGTGCCATCAGTGACTCGGGGGGCTCCTACAATGAGCAGTTCTTC
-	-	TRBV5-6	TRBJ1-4	CASSLAGVNEKLFF	TGTGCCAGCAGCTTGGCTGGGGTGAATGAAAAACTGTTTTTT
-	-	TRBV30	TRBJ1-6	CAWSVERFDSPLHF	TGTGCCTGGAGTGTGGAGCGGTTTGATTCACCCCTCCACTTT
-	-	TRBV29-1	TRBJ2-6	CSVGSEAPLSGANVLTF	TGCAGCGTTGGGTCAGAGGCCCCCCTCTCTGGGGCCAACGTCCTGACTTTC
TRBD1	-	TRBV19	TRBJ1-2	CATEDRVNSGYTF	TGTGCCACGGAGGACAGGGTAAATAGTGGCTACACCTTC
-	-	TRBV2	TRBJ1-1	CASSDGPEMNTEAFF	TGTGCCAGCAGTGATGGGCCAGAGATGAACACTGAAGCTTTCTTT
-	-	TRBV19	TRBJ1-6	CASKKEYNSPLHF	TGTGCCAGTAAGAAGGAATATAATTCACCCCTCCACTTT
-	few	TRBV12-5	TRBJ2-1	CASAPRGFNNEQFF	TGTGCTAGTGCTCCCCGGGGGTTCAACAATGAGCAGTTCTTC
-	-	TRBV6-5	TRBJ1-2	CASSPGGTYGYTF	TGTGCCAGCAGCCCTGGGGGCACCTATGGCTACACCTTC
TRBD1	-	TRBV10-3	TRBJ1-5	CAISEVRTGLNQPQHF	TGTGCCATCAGTGAGGTTAGGACAGGGTTAAATCAGCCCCAGCATTTT
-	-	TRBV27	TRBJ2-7	CASSLAGGPDEQYF	TGTGCCAGCAGTTTAGCAGGGGGGCCCGACGAGCAGTACTTC
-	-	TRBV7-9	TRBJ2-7	CASSFALGPVYEQYF	TGTGCCAGCAGCTTTGCCCTTGGTCCGGTTTACGAGCAGTACTTC
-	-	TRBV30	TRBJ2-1	CAWSVSARNEQFF	TGTGCCTGGAGTGTATCAGCCAGAAATGAGCAGTTCTTC
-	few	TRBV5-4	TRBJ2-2	CASSLPTGNTGELFF	TGTGCCAGCAGCTTGCCGACAGGGAACACCGGGGAGCTGTTTTTT
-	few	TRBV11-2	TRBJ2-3	CASSLGGLLTDTQYF	TGTGCCAGCAGCTTAGGTGGGCTCTTGACAGATACGCAGTATTTT
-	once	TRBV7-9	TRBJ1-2	CASSLERDYGYTF	TGTGCCAGCAGCTTAGAAAGGGACTATGGCTACACCTTC
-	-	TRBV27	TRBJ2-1	CASRHMGVGNEQFF	TGTGCCAGCAGACACATGGGAGTCGGGAATGAGCAGTTCTTC
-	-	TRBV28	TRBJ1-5	CASREVNQPQHF	TGTGCCAGCAGAGAAGTAAATCAGCCCCAGCATTTT
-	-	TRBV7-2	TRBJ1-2	CASSSKIVGYGYTF	TGTGCCAGCAGCTCGAAAATAGTCGGCTATGGCTACACCTTC
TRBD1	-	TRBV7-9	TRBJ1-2	CASSLKGTDTGYTF	TGTGCCAGCAGCTTAAAAGGGACAGACACTGGCTACACCTTC
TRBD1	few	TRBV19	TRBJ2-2	CASRLQGASGELFF	TGTGCCAGTAGATTACAGGGGGCCTCCGGGGAGCTGTTTTTT
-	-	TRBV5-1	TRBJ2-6	CASSLASGANVLTF	TGCGCCAGCAGCTTGGCGTCTGGGGCCAACGTCCTGACTTTC
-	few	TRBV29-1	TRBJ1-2	CSSTGGTSSPYGYTF	TGCAGCTCCACCGGGGGGACATCTTCTCCTTATGGCTACACCTTC
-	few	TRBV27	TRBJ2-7	CASLGTLGEQYF	TGTGCCAGCCTAGGGACTCTGGGGGAGCAGTACTTC
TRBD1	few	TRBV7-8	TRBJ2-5	CASSLFRTGGQETQYF	TGTGCCAGCAGCTTGTTCCGGACAGGGGGCCAAGAGACCCAGTACTTC
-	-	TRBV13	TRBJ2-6	CASSDRTRVYYSGANVLTF	TGTGCCAGCAGCGATAGAACCCGGGTCTACTACTCTGGGGCCAACGTCCTGACTTTC
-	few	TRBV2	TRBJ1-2	CASSDRAGGYTF	TGTGCCAGCAGTGACAGGGCTGGCGGCTACACCTTC
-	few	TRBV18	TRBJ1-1	CASSPRADTEAFF	TGTGCCAGCTCACCACGGGCGGACACTGAAGCTTTCTTT
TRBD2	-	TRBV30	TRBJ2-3	CAWEAGVTDTQYF	TGTGCCTGGGAAGCGGGGGTCACAGATACGCAGTATTTT
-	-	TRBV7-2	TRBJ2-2	CASSLAGPQNTGELFF	TGTGCCAGCAGCTTAGCGGGACCGCAGAACACCGGGGAGCTGTTTTTT
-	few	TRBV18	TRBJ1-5	CASSPGGLISNQPQHF	TGTGCCAGCTCACCGGGGGGACTGATTAGCAATCAGCCCCAGCATTTT
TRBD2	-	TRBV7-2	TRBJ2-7	CASSDSGGLYEQYF	TGTGCCAGCAGTGATAGCGGGGGGCTCTACGAGCAGTACTTC
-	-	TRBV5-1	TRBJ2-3	CASSSESFSTDTQYF	TGCGCCAGCAGCTCGGAGAGTTTTAGCACAGATACGCAGTATTTT
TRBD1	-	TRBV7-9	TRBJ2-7	CASRALDRGAHEQYF	TGTGCCAGCAGAGCCCTCGACAGGGGAGCCCACGAGCAGTACTTC
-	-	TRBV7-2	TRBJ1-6	CASTPVEIGVAPLHF	TGTGCCAGCACCCCGGTTGAAATCGGGGTGGCACCCCTCCACTTT
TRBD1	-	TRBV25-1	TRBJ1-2	CASSEPGQGRTNYGYTF	TGTGCCAGCAGTGAACCCGGACAGGGTAGAACTAACTATGGCTACACCTTC
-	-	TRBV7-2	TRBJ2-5	CASRRDSQETQYF	TGTGCCAGCAGGCGGGACAGCCAAGAGACCCAGTACTTC
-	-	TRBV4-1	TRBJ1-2	CASYTPLYGYTF	TGCGCCAGCTATACTCCGCTCTATGGCTACACCTTC
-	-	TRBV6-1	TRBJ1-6	CASSVSAGTHNSPLHF	TGTGCCAGCAGTGTCTCAGCGGGGACCCATAATTCACCCCTCCACTTT
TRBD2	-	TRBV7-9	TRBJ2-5	CASSSQRQRGAQETQYF	TGTGCCAGCAGCTCCCAACGTCAGCGGGGGGCCCAAGAGACCCAGTACTTC
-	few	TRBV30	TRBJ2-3	CAWSVGHLSTDTQYF	TGTGCCTGGAGTGTAGGACACCTTAGCACAGATACGCAGTATTTT
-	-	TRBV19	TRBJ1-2	CASSSGRRAYTF	TGTGCCAGTAGTAGTGGGCGGAGAGCCTACACCTTC
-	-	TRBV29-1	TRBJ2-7	CSVSQGTHEQYF	TGCAGCGTTTCCCAGGGTACCCACGAGCAGTACTTC
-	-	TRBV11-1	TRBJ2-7	CASSLEVERYEQYF	TGTGCCAGCAGCTTAGAGGTGGAGCGCTACGAGCAGTACTTC
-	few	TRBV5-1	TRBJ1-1	CASSFSGRSDTEAFF	TGCGCCAGCAGCTTCTCGGGGAGGTCGGACACTGAAGCTTTCTTT
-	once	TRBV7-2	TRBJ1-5	CASSRGGRSVGQPQHF	TGTGCCAGCAGCCGAGGGGGGAGATCGGTGGGGCAGCCCCAGCATTTT
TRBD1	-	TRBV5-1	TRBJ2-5	CASSLGTGEWETQYF	TGCGCCAGCAGCTTGGGGACAGGGGAGTGGGAGACCCAGTACTTC
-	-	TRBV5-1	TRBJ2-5	CASSLVGRRETQYF	TGCGCCAGCAGCTTGGTGGGTCGGAGAGAGACCCAGTACTTC
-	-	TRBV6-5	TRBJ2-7	CASTQPGVYEQYF	TGTGCCAGCACTCAACCCGGGGTCTACGAGCAGTACTTC
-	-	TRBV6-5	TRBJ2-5	CASSYSNQETQYF	TGTGCCAGCAGTTACTCGAACCAAGAGACCCAGTACTTC
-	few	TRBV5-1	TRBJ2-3	CASSLDSTDTQYF	TGCGCCAGCAGCTTGGACAGCACAGATACGCAGTATTTT
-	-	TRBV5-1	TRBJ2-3	CASRHGGSRTDTQYF	TGCGCCAGCCGACATGGGGGATCCCGCACAGATACGCAGTATTTT